The 27 T cell receptor beta chains below come from one sample, sequenced in a study of metastatic and nonmetastatic thyroid tumors. TCRdb reprocessed the PCR reads using MiXCR. The sample yields fewer than 15,000 clones, 27% seen once. Every patient underwent thyroid surgery untreated. Sequenced input: tumor tissue. These receptors originate from a female donor with papillary thyroid cancer or a benign thyroid nodule (not recorded which). Some clones in this sample may be carry-over from other donors' samples.

This clone has at least ten counts. The chain recombines TRBV6-5 with TRBJ2-5; possibly TRBD2 for D (6 bases). Germline V gives CDR1 MNHEY, CDR2 SVGAGI. The CDR3 runs to 14 residues. V was cut by 2 bases and J by 3 bases, with 10 bases left in between. CDR3 residues: CASSYRDSEETQYF. The CDR3 DNA sequence: TGTGCCAGCAGTTACCGGGACTCCGAAGAGACCCAGTACTTC.

This clone turned up a few times. The V call is TRBV6-2 or TRBV6-3, the J call TRBJ2-7; D call uncertain. The CDR3 length is 16 residues. Looked up from germline, CDR1 is MNHEY and CDR2 is SVGEGT. V lost 7 bases, J lost 2 bases, and 21 bases lay in between. The CDR3 DNA reads TGTGCCAGCACTTTCGTCCCCCTCCAGGCTCCCTACGAGCAGTACTTC. As protein: CASTFVPLQAPYEQYF.

There are many counts of this clone. CDR3 nucleotide sequence: TGTGCCAGCGCTCCGACGGACTCTGGGGCCAACGTCCTGACTTTC. Protein product: CASAPTDSGANVLTF. J is TRBJ2-6 and V is TRBV2; D remains ambiguous. The V gene's germline CDR1 is SNHLY and CDR2 FYNNEI. CDR3 size: 15 residues. V was pared by 8 bases and J by 0 bases, with 11 bases between.

In this sample, this clone turned up many times. V usage is TRBV24-1 and J usage is TRBJ2-5, with TRBD2 matching 8 bases. The CDR3 contains 16 residues. V was clipped by 5 bases and J by 2 bases; unmatched bases: 9. Germline CDR1 and CDR2: KGHDR and SFDVKD. CDR3 in amino acids: CATSAGPGLGQETQYF. As DNA, the CDR3 is TGTGCCACCAGTGCCGGACCGGGACTAGGACAAGAGACCCAGTACTTC.

This clone was seen many times. The gene calls are TRBV5-1 and TRBJ2-5; maybe TRBD2 (7 bases). The germline CDR1 and CDR2 sequences are SGHRS and YFSETQ. Trimming shortened V by 0 bases and J by 5 bases, and 8 bases separated the two germline ends. CDR3 size: 13 residues. The CDR3 region is CASSLEGGETQYF. CDR3 DNA sequence: TGCGCCAGCAGCTTGGAGGGGGGGGAGACCCAGTACTTC.

The chain links TRBV20-1 to TRBJ2-2; D may be TRBD2 (6 bases). The V and J ends lost 1 base and 1 base respectively, with 19 bases between them. The CDR3 runs 18 residues. The germline V gene encodes CDR1 DFQATT and CDR2 SNEGSKA (reference sequence). This CDR3 reads CSARATASGPLNTGELFF. The CDR3 DNA sequence: TGCAGTGCTAGAGCTACGGCGAGCGGGCCCTTGAACACCGGGGAGCTGTTTTTT.

This clone is categorized as medium-sized. J is TRBJ1-6 and V is TRBV2; perhaps TRBD1 as D (6 bases). This CDR3 comprises 14 residues. Between the trimmed V and J ends, which lost 6 bases and 6 bases, there was a span of 12 bases. Germline V gene lookup returns CDR1 SNHLY and CDR2 FYNNEI. The CDR3 region is CASSGTRTNSPLHF. DNA for the CDR3: TGTGCCAGCAGCGGGACACGGACTAATTCACCCCTCCACTTT. The whole variable domain, filled in from reference TRBV2 and TRBJ1-6, reads EPEVTQTPSHQVTQMGQEVILRCVPISNHLYFYWYRQILGQKVEFLVSFYNNEISEKSEIFDDQFSVERPDGSNFTLKIRSTKLEDSAMYFCASSGTRTNSPLHFGNGTRLTVT.

The table lists this clone with a few counts. The chain has TRBV12-3 or TRBV12-4 and TRBJ1-5; D is perhaps TRBD1 (6 bases). Trimming shortened V by 3 bases and J by 6 bases, and 12 bases separated the two germline ends. This CDR3 contains 14 residues. In nucleotides, the CDR3 is TGTGCCAGCAGTTTCCACAGGGTTCGTCAGCCCCAGCATTTT. Protein product: CASSFHRVRQPQHF.

This clone turned up a few times. This chain joins TRBV11-2 and TRBJ2-1; TRBD2 aligns across 9 bases. J gave up 6 bases and V 5 bases, and 2 bases lay outside the gene matches. The V gene's germline CDR1 is SGHAT and CDR2 FQNNGV. This CDR3 region has 13 residues. CDR3 DNA sequence: TGTGCCAGCAGCGCTAGCGGGATCAATGAGCAGTTCTTC. Its protein is CASSASGINEQFF.

In nucleotides, the CDR3 is TGCAGTGCTAGTGCTCAGGGGGTAGGGGCCAACGTCCTGACTTTC. This sequence encodes CSASAQGVGANVLTF. This sequence joins TRBV20-1 and TRBJ2-6; 7 bases are shared with TRBD1. The CDR3 sequence is 15 residues long. Germline CDR1 reads DFQATT; CDR2 reads SNEGSKA (reference sequence). V lost 3 bases to trimming and J lost 4 bases; unmatched junction nucleotides: 6.

The CDR3 nucleotides are TGTGCCAGCAGCTTTGGACAGCGCACCGGGGAGCTGTTTTTT. As protein: CASSFGQRTGELFF. The chain couples TRBV11-2 to TRBJ2-2; D is possibly TRBD1 (6 bases). The germline V gene encodes CDR1 SGHAT and CDR2 FQNNGV. Trimming removed 3 bases from V and 4 bases from J, with 9 bases in between. The CDR3 runs to 14 residues.

The chain couples TRBV4-2 to TRBJ2-7; D is perhaps TRBD1 (6 bases). This CDR3 has 15 residues. Trimming cost V 0 bases and J 9 bases, with 18 bases left between them. From germline, CDR1 is LGHNA and CDR2 YNFKEQ. The CDR3 nucleotides are TGTGCCAGCAGCCAAGATGGGCAGGGGTCTGGGTGGCAGTACTTC. Residues: CASSQDGQGSGWQYF.

At least ten counts were recorded for this clone. This chain connects TRBV6-2 or TRBV6-3 to TRBJ1-5, with TRBD1 as a possible D gene (5 bases). Trimming removed 6 bases at V and 2 bases at J, with 17 bases between. The CDR3 consists of 16 residues. CDR1 and CDR2 from the germline V gene are MNHEY and SVGEGT. This CDR3 is CASRTGPRVGNQPQHF. The CDR3 nucleotides read TGTGCCAGCAGAACGGGACCCCGGGTGGGCAATCAGCCCCAGCATTTT.

This clone was observed many times. V usage is TRBV25-1 and J usage is TRBJ1-1, with 7 bases that match TRBD1. This CDR3 contains 12 residues. The ends lost 3 bases at V and 11 bases at J; junction bases unmatched: 6. Germline CDR1 reads MGHDK; CDR2 reads SYGVNS. CDR3 in amino acids: CASSETTGTAFF. Written as DNA, the CDR3 is TGTGCCAGCAGTGAGACGACAGGGACGGCTTTCTTT.

The rearrangement uses TRBV28 and TRBJ2-5; 7 nucleotides agree with TRBD1. Germline CDR1 MDHEN, CDR2 SYDVKM. Trimming removed 6 bases from V and 0 bases from J; junction bases left unmatched: 7. The CDR3 has 15 residues. Here the CDR3 reads CASRNRGQYQETQYF. The DNA of the CDR3 is TGTGCCAGCAGAAACAGGGGACAGTACCAAGAGACCCAGTACTTC.

Many counts were recorded for this clone. The J gene is TRBJ1-1, the V gene TRBV27; tentative D call: TRBD1 (5 bases). Per germline, CDR1 MNHEY and CDR2 SMNVEV (reference sequence). V lost 3 bases, J lost 0 bases, and 8 bases lay in between. The length of the CDR3 is 14 residues. In DNA form, the CDR3 reads TGTGCCAGCAGTTTGACAGAGTTGAACACTGAAGCTTTCTTT. It codes for CASSLTELNTEAFF.

V gene TRBV19 combines with J gene TRBJ2-7, with no clear D. CDR3 length: 12 residues. CDR1 LNHDA and CDR2 SQIVND come from the germline V gene (reference sequence). Trimming removed 7 bases from V and 3 bases from J, with 10 bases in between. The CDR3 DNA sequence: TGTGCCAGTAAGGACCGGTTCTACGAGCAGTACTTC. It is translated as CASKDRFYEQYF.

The gene calls are TRBV20-1 and TRBJ2-7, with D maybe TRBD1 (6 bases). CDR1 DFQATT and CDR2 SNEGSKA come from the germline V gene (reference sequence). With 2 bases removed from V and 2 bases from J, the gap between germline ends came to 10 bases. This CDR3 is 13 amino acids long. This chain's CDR3 is CSARRTVAYEQYF. CDR3 sequence (DNA): TGCAGTGCTAGAAGGACAGTGGCCTACGAGCAGTACTTC.

There are many counts of this clone. Other nucleotide sequences in the sample specify the same CDR3. The rearrangement uses TRBV4-2 and TRBJ2-3; perhaps TRBD2 as D (6 bases). V gave up 1 base and J gave up 4 bases, with 18 bases separating them. The CDR3 has 17 amino acids. Germline values: CDR1 LGHNA, CDR2 YNFKEQ. The CDR3 DNA reads as TGTGCCAGCAGCCAAGTCGGGGGACTCCTTATCTCAGATACGCAGTATTTT. Encoded protein: CASSQVGGLLISDTQYF.

The chain links TRBV20-1 to TRBJ1-6; no reliable D call. The germline V gene has CDR1 DFQATT and CDR2 SNEGSKA (reference sequence). V dropped 6 bases and J dropped 5 bases, with 11 bases sitting between them. CDR3 size: 13 residues. CDR3 sequence reads: CSAQPWDNSPLHF. The CDR3 DNA follows: TGCAGTGCCCAGCCCTGGGATAATTCACCCCTCCACTTT.

The gene calls are TRBV24-1 and TRBJ2-3, with a possible D match to TRBD2 (5 bases). Germline CDR1 is KGHDR and CDR2 is SFDVKD. The CDR3 spans 13 residues. The ends were cut back, 6 bases at V and 3 bases at J, with 9 bases in the middle. DNA for the CDR3: TGTGCCACCAGTCCTCGAGGGACAGATACGCAGTATTTT. Translating gives CATSPRGTDTQYF.

This clone has a handful of counts. DNA of the CDR3: TGTGCCAGCAGTTTCGGGCCTTCCTACGAGCAGTACTTC. Amino acids: CASSFGPSYEQYF. The V call is TRBV12-3 or TRBV12-4, the J call TRBJ2-7; D remains unclear. CDR3 length: 13 residues. With 3 bases removed from V and 1 base from J, the gap between germline ends came to 7 bases.

J is TRBJ1-2 and V is TRBV7-2; no reliable D call. Trimming cost V 2 bases and J 4 bases, with 8 bases left between them. CDR3 length: 13 amino acids. The germline gives CDR1 SGHTA, CDR2 FQGNSA. The CDR3 DNA sequence: TGTGCCAGCAGCTTATTGTCGGTCTATGGCTACACCTTC. Its protein is CASSLLSVYGYTF.

This clone was seen many times. This chain uses TRBV28 with TRBJ2-7, with D tentatively TRBD1 or TRBD2 (5 bases each). CDR1 MDHEN and CDR2 SYDVKM come from the germline V gene. This CDR3 is built from 12 residues. The V and J ends lost 5 bases and 8 bases respectively, with 13 bases between them. Written as DNA, the CDR3 is TGTGCCAGCAGTCCCCTCCTGGGACAGCAGTACTTC. This translates into CASSPLLGQQYF.

This clone occurred many times. The chain is built from TRBV4-2 and TRBJ1-2, with 8 nucleotides matching TRBD1. The CDR3 length is 18 residues. CDR1 LGHNA and CDR2 YNFKEQ come from the germline V gene. J lost 1 base, V lost 2 bases, and 12 bases had no gene match. The CDR3 coding sequence is TGTGCCAGCAGCCAACAACCAGCCCGGACAGGGAATAACTATGGCTACACCTTC. Translation: CASSQQPARTGNNYGYTF.

This clone has more than one count but fewer than ten. The chain has TRBV11-2 and TRBJ2-1; possibly TRBD1 for D (6 bases). The germline gives CDR1 SGHAT, CDR2 FQNNGV. This CDR3 has 13 amino acids. V dropped 6 bases and J dropped 2 bases, with 8 bases sitting between them. The CDR3 protein is CASRWGPYNEQFF. The CDR3 DNA sequence: TGTGCCAGCAGGTGGGGGCCCTACAATGAGCAGTTCTTC.

This clone has just a few counts. This rearrangement joins TRBV6-1 to TRBJ2-7; D tentatively reads TRBD1 or TRBD2 (5 bases each). The CDR3 runs to 15 residues. The V end was cut by 5 bases, the J end by 0 bases, with 14 bases between. Germline V CDR1 and CDR2: MNHNS, SASEGT. The CDR3, as DNA: TGTGCCAGCAGTAGCCGGGACGACGACTCCTACGAGCAGTACTTC. It codes for CASSSRDDDSYEQYF.